The entry below describes one T cell receptor beta chain. The CDR3 spans 16 residues. Germline lookup yields CDR1 SGHRS and CDR2 YFSETQ. The V gene end was trimmed by 5 bases and the J gene end by 5 bases; junction bases not matched to a gene: 14. The study counted Cohort 3 donors as recovered given two negative PCRs, clearance, or symptom resolution. The authors' processing: Reference gene primer amplification gave nucleated cell count estimates. Profiled with immunoSEQ multiplex PCR; TCRdb holds only in-frame clones, not every one. From that table come the V and J calls and clone size; the DNA was used to work out D and trimming. Found here are over 150,000 clones, about 90% of them singletons; the top ten hold approximately 9%. The sample is drawn from a study of blood T cell repertoires in COVID-19. Study details: Donors in the United States, Italy and Spain gave samples during acute or convalescent COVID-19. Sample material is recorded as cDNA or gDNA derived from T cells, B-cell-depleted T cells, or PBMCs.

The TCR originated in a woman under 30 who had recovered from COVID-19. The chain links TRBV5-1 to TRBJ2-5; TRBD2 matches 8 bases. Sequences were obtained from PBMCs or T cells enriched from blood (not recorded which). The CDR3 sequence is CASSVTGTSFSETQYF. The CDR3 DNA reads TGCGCCAGCAGTGTAACCGGGACTAGTTTTAGCGAGACCCAGTACTTC.